One sample yielded the 22 T cell receptor beta chains listed below, sequenced in a study of graft-versus-host responses after intestinal transplantation. Sequenced by immunoSEQ multiplex PCR; TCRdb stores in-frame clones only, minus some. The sample has 30,000 to 40,000 clones; over 90% are singletons. These TCRs' antigens remain unknown. The starting material was unstimulated CD8+ T cells sorted from spleen or lymph node cells, obtained before transplant. All receptors come from a human donor who was the organ donor for an intestinal transplant.

A word on this clone: The same CDR3 also results from other DNA sequences found in this sample. CDR3 sequence reads: CASSQEGGYYNEQFF. As DNA, the CDR3 is TGCGCCAGCAGCCAAGAGGGAGGGTACTACAATGAGCAGTTCTTC. The chain is built from TRBV4-1 and TRBJ2-1; 7 bases are a match to TRBD2. J lost 3 bases, V lost 0 bases, and 2 bases had no gene match. CDR1 MGHRA and CDR2 YSYEKL come from the germline V gene. The CDR3 has 15 residues.

V is TRBV7-6 and J is TRBJ1-2; D remains ambiguous. CDR3 length: 16 residues. Per the germline V gene, CDR1 is SGHVS and CDR2 is FNYEAQ. Deletions cut 2 bases from V and 7 bases from J, with 20 bases between. The CDR3 DNA follows: TGTGCCAGCAGCTTAAGTTTCGGGCAGTTCGGCAGTGGCTACACCTTC. Its translation: CASSLSFGQFGSGYTF.

V gene TRBV6-5 combines with J gene TRBJ1-5; D is unresolved. Germline values: CDR1 MNHEY, CDR2 SVGAGI. V was trimmed by 2 bases and J by 0 bases, leaving 5 bases between them. The CDR3 contains 14 residues. The CDR3 spells CASSYGDSNQPQHF. The CDR3 bases are TGTGCCAGCAGTTACGGGGATAGCAATCAGCCCCAGCATTTT.

The rearrangement joins TRBV15 to TRBJ1-6; D is uncertain. Germline CDR1 LNHNV, CDR2 YYDKDF (reference sequence). The CDR3 runs to 15 residues. V was shortened by 0 bases and J by 9 bases, with 12 bases between the two germline ends. DNA of the CDR3: TGTGCCACCAGCAGAGATCGGGGAGTAGGTTCACCCCTCCACTTT. Translating gives CATSRDRGVGSPLHF.

The chain has TRBV4-3 and TRBJ2-7, with 7 positions matching TRBD2. J gave up 0 bases and V 0 bases, and 5 bases lay outside the gene matches. The CDR3 runs 16 residues. Germline V gives CDR1 LGHNA, CDR2 YSLEER. The CDR3 protein is CASSQDWSGISYEQYF. In DNA form, the CDR3 reads TGCGCCAGCAGCCAAGATTGGAGCGGGATCTCCTACGAGCAGTACTTC.

The CDR3 DNA sequence: TGTGCCAGCAGTTACGGGACAGGGGAACGCGATACGCAGTATTTT. Translation gives CASSYGTGERDTQYF. The chain recombines TRBV6-5 with TRBJ2-3, with TRBD1 matching 10 bases. The CDR3 totals 15 residues. CDR1 MNHEY and CDR2 SVGAGI come from the germline V gene. Trimming took 2 bases from V and 6 from J; bases not matched to a gene: 5.

This chain connects TRBV15 to TRBJ2-7; 14 positions agree with TRBD2. V was pared by 5 bases and J by 1 base, with 4 bases of the junction left unmatched. The CDR3 length is 16 residues. Germline V gene sequence: CDR1 LNHNV, CDR2 YYDKDF (reference sequence). CDR3 protein: CATSRTSGRTSYEQYF. In DNA form, the CDR3 reads TGTGCCACCAGCCGGACTAGCGGGAGGACTTCCTACGAGCAGTACTTC.

This chain links TRBV29-1 with TRBJ2-3; TRBD2 might be the D (6 bases). Trimming left V 0 bases short and J 3 bases short, with 16 bases between. Per the germline V gene, CDR1 is SQVTM and CDR2 is ANQGSEA. The CDR3 sequence is 16 residues long. The CDR3 region is CSVEDRGQAGTDTQYF. CDR3 nucleotide sequence: TGCAGCGTTGAAGATCGAGGTCAGGCGGGGACAGATACGCAGTATTTT.

The V call is TRBV4-1, the J call TRBJ2-7; no clear D gene. Germline values: CDR1 MGHRA, CDR2 YSYEKL. The V end was cut by 1 base, the J end by 4 bases, with 11 bases between. This CDR3 contains 14 residues. The CDR3 region is CASSQVGGKYEQYF. CDR3 nucleotides: TGCGCCAGCAGCCAAGTAGGTGGCAAATACGAGCAGTACTTC.

The chain is built from TRBV7-8 and TRBJ1-4; D ambiguous. The CDR3 has 16 amino acids. The germline V and J ends were trimmed by 5 bases and 4 bases, with 17 bases remaining between them. Per the germline V gene, CDR1 is SGHVS and CDR2 is FQNEAQ. The chain's CDR3 is CASSQPGRAFNEKLFF. The CDR3 DNA follows: TGTGCCAGCAGCCAACCCGGGAGAGCCTTTAATGAAAAACTGTTTTTT.

The chain employs TRBV2 and TRBJ2-1; D not resolved. V was trimmed by 8 bases and J by 4 bases, leaving 18 bases between them. The germline V gene has CDR1 SNHLY and CDR2 FYNNEI. The CDR3 covers 15 residues. CDR3 DNA: TGTGCCAGCGCGACCACACCCTCCTCTTACAATGAGCAGTTCTTC. Protein: CASATTPSSYNEQFF.

The CDR3, as DNA: TGTGCCAGCAGCCTAACGACAGGGCATGAAGCTTTCTTT. It is translated as CASSLTTGHEAFF. The gene calls are TRBV6-5 and TRBJ1-1; TRBD1 agrees at 7 bases. The CDR3 spans 13 residues. Trimming cost V 6 bases and J 7 bases; bases outside gene matches: 8. Germline V gene lookup returns CDR1 MNHEY and CDR2 SVGAGI.

In its sample, this clone was seen a few times. This rearrangement joins TRBV4-3 to TRBJ2-7, with 7 bases fitting TRBD2. The germline V gene has CDR1 LGHNA and CDR2 YSLEER. Trimming removed 4 bases from V and 1 base from J; junction bases left unmatched: 7. This CDR3 is 15 amino acids long. The CDR3 loop reads CASSPMGGGSYEQYF. CDR3 DNA: TGCGCCAGCAGCCCAATGGGGGGGGGTTCCTACGAGCAGTACTTC.

Comment on this clone: At one end the junction does not follow the germline gene, possibly because of a read error. The chain joins TRBV7-7 to TRBJ2-3; TRBD2 aligns across 8 bases. The CDR3 is made up of 15 amino acids. CDR1 and CDR2 from the germline V gene are SSHAT and FNYEAQ (reference sequence). The CDR3 coding sequence is TGTGCTAGCAGCTTAAAAGCGGGGGGCACAGATACGCAGTATTTT. Its protein product is CASSLKAGGTDTQYF.

This clone has a handful of counts. Written as DNA, the CDR3 is TGTGCCAGCAGCTTGACAGGGGGGACCGGGGAGCTGTTTTTT. It specifies CASSLTGGTGELFF. The rearrangement uses TRBV5-6 and TRBJ2-2; TRBD1 matches 8 bases. Germline CDR1 and CDR2: SGHDT and YYEEEE. Germline trimming cut 1 base from V and 5 bases from J; bases unmatched to any gene: 1. This CDR3 is 14 amino acids long.

The CDR3 DNA reads as TGTGCCAGCAGTCCCCTACTAGGGCCCCGGAATGAGCAGTTCTTC. Protein sequence: CASSPLLGPRNEQFF. V and J are TRBV6-6 and TRBJ2-1, with a tentative D call TRBD2 (5 bases). There are 15 residues in the CDR3. Per the germline V gene, CDR1 is MNHNY and CDR2 is SVGAGI (reference sequence). V lost 5 bases to trimming and J lost 7 bases, with 18 bases between them.

The chain couples TRBV6-6 to TRBJ1-1; D is undetermined. V gave up 6 bases and J gave up 0 bases, with 5 bases separating them. The germline V gene encodes CDR1 MNHNY and CDR2 SVGAGI (reference sequence). There are 12 residues in the CDR3. CDR3 residues: CASSQVNTEAFF. The CDR3, as DNA: TGTGCCAGCAGCCAGGTGAACACTGAAGCTTTCTTT.

J is TRBJ2-1 and V is TRBV2; the match to TRBD2 covers 7 bases. The CDR3 has 16 residues. V was pared by 4 bases and J by 6 bases, with 12 bases of the junction left unmatched. The germline gives CDR1 SNHLY, CDR2 FYNNEI. Written as DNA, the CDR3 is TGTGCCAGCAGTGTGAGCGGGGAGGACGAGGGCAATGAGCAGTTCTTC. Protein sequence: CASSVSGEDEGNEQFF.

This chain connects TRBV18 to TRBJ2-1; 7 positions agree with TRBD2. The V gene end was trimmed by 1 base and the J gene end by 0 bases; junction bases not matched to a gene: 6. The germline V gene encodes CDR1 KGHSH and CDR2 LQKENI. The CDR3 is 17 residues long. DNA of the CDR3: TGTGCCAGCTCACCACTACGAGCGGGGAGCTCCTACAATGAGCAGTTCTTC. Encoded protein: CASSPLRAGSSYNEQFF.

This sequence joins TRBV7-3 and TRBJ2-1; 8 positions match TRBD2. The CDR3 is 16 amino acids. Germline CDR1 and CDR2: SGHTA and FQGTGA. V lost 2 bases to trimming and J lost 8 bases; unmatched junction nucleotides: 11. The CDR3 sequence: CASSLVREGLIHEQFF. The CDR3 DNA sequence: TGTGCCAGCAGCTTAGTCCGGGAGGGCTTAATCCATGAGCAGTTCTTC.

The chain recombines TRBV7-2 with TRBJ1-5; D not resolved. Germline values: CDR1 SGHTA, CDR2 FQGNSA. This CDR3 is 16 amino acids long. Trimming left V 2 bases short and J 9 bases short, with 20 bases between. Written as DNA, the CDR3 is TGTGCCAGCAGCTTAAGAGGCGAGGCGCCGTATCGGCCCCAGCATTTT. This encodes CASSLRGEAPYRPQHF.

The chain has TRBV4-1 and TRBJ2-1, with 13 nucleotides matching TRBD2. CDR3 length: 19 residues. The junction had 7 bases not matched to a gene; V was cut back by 2 bases and J by 0 bases. Germline CDR1 is MGHRA and CDR2 is YSYEKL. CDR3 protein: CASSQTGTSGTPSYNEQFF. The DNA for the CDR3 is TGCGCCAGCAGCCAAACCGGGACTAGCGGGACTCCCTCCTACAATGAGCAGTTCTTC.